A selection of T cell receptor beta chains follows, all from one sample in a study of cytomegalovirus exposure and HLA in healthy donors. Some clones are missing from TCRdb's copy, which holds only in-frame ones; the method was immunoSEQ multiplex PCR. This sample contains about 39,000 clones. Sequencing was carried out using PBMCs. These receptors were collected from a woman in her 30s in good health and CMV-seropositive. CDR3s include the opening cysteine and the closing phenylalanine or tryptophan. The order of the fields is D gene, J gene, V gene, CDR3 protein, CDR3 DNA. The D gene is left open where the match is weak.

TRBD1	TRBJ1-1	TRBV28	CASSPRQGTTGNTEAFF	TGTGCCAGCAGTCCTCGACAGGGGACTACTGGGAACACTGAAGCTTTCTTT
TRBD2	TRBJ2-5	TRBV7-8	CASSLVWGGETQYF	TGTGCCAGCAGTTTAGTCTGGGGGGGGGAGACCCAGTACTTC
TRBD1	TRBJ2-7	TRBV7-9	CASSSGTGFYEQYF	TGTGCCAGCAGCTCCGGGACAGGGTTTTACGAGCAGTACTTC
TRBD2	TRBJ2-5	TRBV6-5	CASSMTSGKQETQYF	TGTGCCAGCAGTATGACTAGCGGTAAACAAGAGACCCAGTACTTC
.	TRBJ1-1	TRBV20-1	CSARTAAFF	TGCAGTGCTCGGACAGCAGCTTTCTTT
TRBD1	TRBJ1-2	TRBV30	CAWSPSRGVYGYTF	TGTGCCTGGTCCCCCTCCAGGGGGGTGTATGGCTACACCTTC
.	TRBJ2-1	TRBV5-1	CASSLDSSYNEQFF	TGCGCCAGCAGCTTAGATAGCTCCTACAATGAGCAGTTCTTC
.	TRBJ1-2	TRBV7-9	CASSLFRGEDGYTF	TGTGCCAGCAGCTTATTCCGGGGGGAGGATGGCTACACCTTC
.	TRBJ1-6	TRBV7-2	CASSDGGSSYNSPLHF	TGTGCCAGCAGTGACGGGGGAAGCTCCTATAATTCACCCCTCCACTTT
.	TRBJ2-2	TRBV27	CASSFGGQNTGELFF	TGTGCCAGCAGTTTCGGGGGGCAGAACACCGGGGAGCTGTTTTTT
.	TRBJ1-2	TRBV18	CASSPSGGNYGYTF	TGTGCCAGCTCACCATCGGGGGGCAACTATGGCTACACCTTC
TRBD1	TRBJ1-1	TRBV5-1	CASSQDRGGELAFF	TGCGCCAGCAGCCAGGACAGGGGCGGTGAGTTAGCTTTCTTT
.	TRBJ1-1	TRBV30	CAWRGQSNTEAFF	TGTGCCTGGAGAGGACAGTCTAACACTGAAGCTTTCTTT
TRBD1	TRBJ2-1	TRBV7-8	CASSLRTGTGIHEQFF	TGTGCCAGCAGCCTCAGGACCGGGACAGGGATCCATGAGCAGTTCTTC
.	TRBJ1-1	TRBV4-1	CASSQLTGSSNTEAFF	TGCGCCAGCAGCCAACTAACAGGGTCTTCGAACACTGAAGCTTTCTTT
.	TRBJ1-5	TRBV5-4	CASSSGGWGGNQPQHF	TGTGCCAGCAGTTCCGGTGGATGGGGAGGCAATCAGCCCCAGCATTTT
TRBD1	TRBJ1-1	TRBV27	CASSYRGATEAFF	TGTGCCAGCAGTTACAGGGGAGCGACTGAAGCTTTCTTT